Listed below are T cell receptor beta chains from one sample, sequenced in a study of control samples from healthy donors and cancer patients. Assay: immunoSEQ multiplex PCR; the TCRdb copy retains only in-frame clones and omits some. Altogether roughly 100,000 clones are present, around 89% being singletons, with the ten largest covering about 18%. Source material: PBMCs. The receptor source for this set is a man in his fifties or sixties with lung cancer. Each CDR3 is given with its conserved first and last residue. D genes are given only for firm matches. The listing skips clone size in some rows; elsewhere it reads once, few, many or a size class.

DNA: TGTGCCAGCAGTGAATCCGGGACAAGGGGCTATGGCTACACCTTC; CDR3: CASSESGTRGYGYTF; D: .; size: .; J: TRBJ1-2; V: TRBV6-1
DNA: TGTGCTAGTGGTTGGGAGGGGGAGTGGGGCTACACCTTC; CDR3: CASGWEGEWGYTF; D: .; size: .; J: TRBJ1-2; V: TRBV12-5
DNA: TGTGCCAGCCACCTCGCGGGAACAGGGGGCGAAGCTTTCTTT; CDR3: CASHLAGTGGEAFF; D: TRBD1; size: .; J: TRBJ1-1; V: TRBV6-5
DNA: TGTGCCTGGAGTGTACATACTGGTTCGGGTCAAGAGACCCAGTACTTC; CDR3: CAWSVHTGSGQETQYF; D: .; size: .; J: TRBJ2-5; V: TRBV30
DNA: TGTGCCAGCAGGCGTGGTTCGGGGAACTATGGCTACACCTTC; CDR3: CASRRGSGNYGYTF; D: .; size: .; J: TRBJ1-2; V: TRBV2
DNA: TGTGCCAGCAGCTTGCAAGGGGATCGGCGGAAACTGTTTTTT; CDR3: CASSLQGDRRKLFF; D: .; size: .; J: TRBJ1-4; V: TRBV5-5
DNA: TGTGCCAGTAGCACAGGGAATCAGCCCCAGCATTTT; CDR3: CASSTGNQPQHF; D: .; size: once; J: TRBJ1-5; V: TRBV6-5
DNA: TGTGCCAGCAGCCAACTAAGAGGGTATGGCTACACCTTC; CDR3: CASSQLRGYGYTF; D: .; size: .; J: TRBJ1-2; V: TRBV3-1/TRBV3-2
DNA: TGTGCCAGCAGCGCGGGGGGAGGAGCCAAAAACATTCAGTACTTC; CDR3: CASSAGGGAKNIQYF; D: TRBD2; size: .; J: TRBJ2-4; V: TRBV7-3
DNA: TGTGCCTGGACGGACCGGAATGAAAAACTGTTTTTT; CDR3: CAWTDRNEKLFF; D: .; size: once; J: TRBJ1-4; V: TRBV30
DNA: TGTGCCAGCAAATTAGGCAGAGGGGACTATACGCAGTATTTT; CDR3: CASKLGRGDYTQYF; D: .; size: few; J: TRBJ2-3; V: TRBV2